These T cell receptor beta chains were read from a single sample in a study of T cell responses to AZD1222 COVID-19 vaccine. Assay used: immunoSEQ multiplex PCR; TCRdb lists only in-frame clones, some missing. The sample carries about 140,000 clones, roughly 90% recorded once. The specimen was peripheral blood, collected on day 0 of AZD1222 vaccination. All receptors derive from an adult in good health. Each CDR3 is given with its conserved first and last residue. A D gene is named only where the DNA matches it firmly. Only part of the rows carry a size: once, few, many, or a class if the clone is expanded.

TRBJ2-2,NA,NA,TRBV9,CASSVAGLSSTGELFF,TGTGCCAGCAGCGTAGCGGGACTGTCGAGCACCGGGGAGCTGTTTTTT
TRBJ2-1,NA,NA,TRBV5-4,CASSVDGLSYNEQFF,TGTGCCAGCAGCGTGGACGGTCTATCCTACAATGAGCAGTTCTTC
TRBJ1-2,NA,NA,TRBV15,CATSRDPGYGYTF,TGTGCCACCAGCAGAGATCCGGGGTATGGCTACACCTTC
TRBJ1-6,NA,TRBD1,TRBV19,CASSITGENSPLHF,TGTGCCAGTAGCATCACAGGGGAAAATTCACCCCTCCACTTT
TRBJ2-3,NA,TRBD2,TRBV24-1,CATSDFGGGGTDTQYF,TGTGCCACCAGTGATTTTGGGGGGGGAGGCACAGATACGCAGTATTTT
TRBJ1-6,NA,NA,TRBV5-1,CASSLGQVNSSPLHF,TGCGCCAGCAGCTTGGGGCAGGTGAACAGCTCACCCCTCCACTTT
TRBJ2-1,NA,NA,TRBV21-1,CARGGRARSYNEQFF,TGTGCCCGGGGGGGGCGGGCTCGCTCCTACAATGAGCAGTTCTTC
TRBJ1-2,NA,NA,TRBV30,CAWTPPGRNLHGYTF,TGTGCCTGGACACCCCCCGGACGGAATTTACATGGCTACACCTTC
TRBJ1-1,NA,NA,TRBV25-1,CASSLLGSEAFF,TGTGCCAGCAGTCTACTTGGTTCTGAAGCTTTCTTT
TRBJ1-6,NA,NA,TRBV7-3,CASSSRQNSPLHF,TGTGCCAGCAGCTCCAGACAGAATTCACCCCTCCACTTT
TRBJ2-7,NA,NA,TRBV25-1,CASALGPTYEQYF,TGTGCCAGTGCGCTAGGACCTACCTACGAGCAGTACTTC
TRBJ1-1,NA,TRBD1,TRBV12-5,CASGLATGTGNTEAFF,TGTGCTAGTGGTTTGGCCACCGGGACAGGGAACACTGAAGCTTTCTTT
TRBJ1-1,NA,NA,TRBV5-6,CASSGGSRTTEAFF,TGTGCCAGCAGCGGGGGTAGTCGAACCACTGAAGCTTTCTTT
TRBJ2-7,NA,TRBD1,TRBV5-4,CASSLPGQGSEQYF,TGTGCCAGCAGCCTACCGGGACAGGGATCCGAGCAGTACTTC
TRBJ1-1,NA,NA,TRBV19,CASTSPWRGLRNTEAFF,TGTGCCAGTACTTCCCCGTGGAGAGGGCTTAGGAACACTGAAGCTTTCTTT
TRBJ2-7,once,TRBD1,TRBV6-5,CASSPASTGGYEQYF,TGTGCCAGCAGCCCCGCCTCGACAGGGGGCTACGAGCAGTACTTC
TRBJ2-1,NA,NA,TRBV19,CASSIAFNEQFF,TGTGCCAGTAGTATCGCTTTTAATGAGCAGTTCTTC
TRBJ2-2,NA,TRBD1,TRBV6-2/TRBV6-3,CASSPLGTGRTGELFF,TGTGCCAGCAGCCCGCTGGGGACAGGGAGGACCGGGGAGCTGTTTTTT
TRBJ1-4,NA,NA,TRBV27,CASSLQGYSEKLFF,TGTGCCAGCAGTTTACAGGGATATTCTGAAAAACTGTTTTTT
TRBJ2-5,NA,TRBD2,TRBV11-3,CASSLREGASETQYF,TGTGCCAGCAGTTTACGGGAGGGCGCTTCAGAGACCCAGTACTTC
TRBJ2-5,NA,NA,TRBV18,CASSPVETQYF,TGTGCCAGCTCACCGGTGGAGACCCAGTACTTC
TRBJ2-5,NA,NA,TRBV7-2,CASSLDLLGKETQYF,TGTGCCAGCAGCTTAGATCTTTTGGGGAAAGAGACCCAGTACTTC
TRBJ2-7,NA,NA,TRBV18,CASSPPLAGPTLSSYEQYF,TGTGCCAGCTCACCACCTCTTGCGGGACCGACATTGAGCTCCTACGAGCAGTACTTC
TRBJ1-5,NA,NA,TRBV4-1,CASSPRVSNQPQHF,TGCGCCAGCAGCCCAAGGGTTAGCAATCAGCCCCAGCATTTT
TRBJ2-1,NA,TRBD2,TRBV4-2,CASSQEGTRDEQFF,TGTGCCAGCAGCCAAGAGGGGACTAGGGATGAGCAGTTCTTC
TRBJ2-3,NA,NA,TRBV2,CASRDPPRGTDTQYF,TGTGCCAGCAGGGATCCTCCTCGGGGCACAGATACGCAGTATTTT
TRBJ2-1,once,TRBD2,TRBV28,CASTLTSGRSHNEQFF,TGTGCCAGCACCCTTACCAGCGGGAGGTCCCACAATGAGCAGTTCTTC
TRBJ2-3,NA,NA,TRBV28,CASRPAGFFTDTQYF,TGTGCCAGCAGGCCAGCGGGCTTCTTCACAGATACGCAGTATTTT
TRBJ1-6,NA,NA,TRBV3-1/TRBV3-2,CASSQDLPSSYNSPLHF,TGTGCCAGCAGCCAAGATCTGCCAAGCTCCTATAATTCACCCCTCCACTTT
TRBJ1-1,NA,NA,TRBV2,CASSEVRGSTEAFF,TGTGCCAGCAGTGAGGTCAGGGGAAGTACTGAAGCTTTCTTT
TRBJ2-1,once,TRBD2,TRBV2,CASSILAGGFNEQFF,TGTGCCAGCAGTATACTAGCGGGAGGGTTTAATGAGCAGTTCTTC
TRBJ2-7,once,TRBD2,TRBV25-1,CASSGGGDSSYEQYF,TGTGCCAGCAGCGGGGGGGGAGACAGCTCCTACGAGCAGTACTTC
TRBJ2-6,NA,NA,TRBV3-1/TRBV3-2,CASSPATGRTGANVLTF,TGTGCCAGCAGCCCTGCGACAGGGAGGACTGGGGCCAACGTCCTGACTTTC
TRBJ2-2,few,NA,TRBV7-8,CASSLRDGNTGELFF,TGTGCCAGCAGCTTAAGGGACGGGAACACCGGGGAGCTGTTTTTT
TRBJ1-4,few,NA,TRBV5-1,CASSLFGTTNEKLFF,TGCGCCAGCAGCTTGTTCGGGACAACTAATGAAAAACTGTTTTTT
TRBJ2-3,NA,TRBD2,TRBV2,CASNNFGLAGVSDTQYF,TGTGCCAGCAATAACTTTGGACTAGCGGGAGTCTCAGATACGCAGTATTTT
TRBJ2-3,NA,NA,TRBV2,CASSSDGGPQYF,TGTGCCAGCAGTTCCGACGGAGGCCCGCAGTATTTT
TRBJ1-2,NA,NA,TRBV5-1,CASGSVSNYGYTF,TGCGCCAGCGGCTCGGTCTCTAACTATGGCTACACCTTC
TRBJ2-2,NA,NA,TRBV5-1,CASSLEGGNTGELFF,TGCGCCAGCAGCTTGGAAGGTGGGAACACCGGGGAGCTGTTTTTT
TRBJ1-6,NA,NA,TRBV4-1,CASSQGEGPDSPLHF,TGCGCCAGCAGCCAGGGGGAGGGGCCGGATTCACCCCTCCACTTT
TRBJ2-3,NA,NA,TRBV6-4,CASSGTVTDTQYF,TGTGCCAGCAGTGGGACGGTCACAGATACGCAGTATTTT
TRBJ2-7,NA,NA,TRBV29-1,CSVEGGSAYEQYF,TGCAGCGTTGAAGGAGGCAGCGCCTACGAGCAGTACTTC
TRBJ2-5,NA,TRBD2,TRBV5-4,CASSGGTSVQETQYF,TGTGCCAGCAGCGGGGGGACTAGCGTCCAAGAGACCCAGTACTTC
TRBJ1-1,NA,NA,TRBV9,CASSVDPTTEAFF,TGTGCCAGCAGCGTAGATCCGACCACTGAAGCTTTCTTT
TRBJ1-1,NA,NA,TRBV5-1,CASSLGDGHFGAFF,TGCGCCAGCAGCTTGGGGGACGGGCACTTTGGGGCTTTCTTT
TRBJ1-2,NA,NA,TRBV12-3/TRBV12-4,CASSSLFGYTF,TGTGCCAGCAGTTCCCTATTTGGCTACACCTTC
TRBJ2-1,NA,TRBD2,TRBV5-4,CASSSPGLGDEQFF,TGTGCCAGCAGCTCCCCGGGACTAGGGGATGAGCAGTTCTTC
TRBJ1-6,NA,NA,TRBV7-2,CASSLGLGRGASPLHF,TGTGCCAGCAGCTTAGGTCTGGGCCGAGGGGCTTCACCCCTCCACTTT
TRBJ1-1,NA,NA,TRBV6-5,CASSYLGDTEAFF,TGTGCCAGCAGTTACTTAGGGGACACTGAAGCTTTCTTT
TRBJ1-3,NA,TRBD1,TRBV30,CAWTGTGVRGNTIYF,TGTGCCTGGACCGGGACAGGGGTTCGCGGAAACACCATATATTTT